This entry lists 2 T cell receptor beta chains sequenced from one sample in a study of T cell repertoires in cytomegalovirus infection (dated by TCRdb to between 2018 and 2020). Their target antigens are unknown. The treatment or condition tag for this specimen amounts to: in vitro stimulation with specific CMV peptide epitopes to enrich CMV-specific T cells. The instrument was an Illumina HiSeq 1500. TCRdb cleaned the public reads at Q25 with fastp, built clones with MiXCR and kept in-frame beta chains. Merged by CDR3 protein, the rows form single entries marked with the most common genes and DNA. The sample records approximately 590,000 distinct CDR3 sequences, almost 40% of which are singletons. Around 48% of the sample is taken by the ten largest. Sequenced here: cultured PBMCs, sampled from culture after CMV antigen stimulation. The receptors shown here come from a human donor in good health (CMV status not recorded). Some clones in this sample may be carry-over from other donors' samples.

On this clonotype: A much larger clonotype is one base distant, so this may be a read error. The chain recombines TRBV7-2 with TRBJ1-5; D may be TRBD1 (6 bases). Germline CDR1 and CDR2: SGHTA and FQGNSA. V was clipped by 2 bases and J by 6 bases, with 14 bases between them. CDR3 length: 15 amino acids. In DNA, the CDR3 is TGTACCAGCAGCTTACGTACAGGGAGAGGTCAGCCCCAGCATTTT. This encodes CTSSLRTGRGQPQHF.

This chain joins TRBV4-3 and TRBJ1-1; D unclear. The CDR3 has 13 residues. V lost 1 base, J lost 1 base, and 4 bases lay in between. The germline gives CDR1 LGHNA, CDR2 YSLEER. The CDR3 is CASSQGPNTEAFF. The CDR3 region has the DNA TGCGCCAGCAGCCAAGGTCCGAACACTGAAGCTTTCTTT.